This T cell receptor (beta chain) derives from a study of T-cell memory formation after mild COVID-19. MiXCR, applied by TCRdb to the 5' RACE reads, yields one record per CDR3 protein. The sample consists of around 250,000 distinct CDR3 sequences, over 8.5% of them appearing once. CDR1 is SGHTA, CDR2 FQGTGA, per germline. The CDR3 totals 14 residues. The V end lost 2 bases, the J end lost 5 bases, and 12 bases lay between the germline ends. The sequenced sample was PBMCs or a T cell subset sorted from them (not recorded which). V and J are TRBV7-3 and TRBJ2-5, with D perhaps matching TRBD1 or TRBD2 (5 bases each). The TCR sequence derives from a man aged 18 to 30 who had mild COVID-19 (a few samples of this study predate the infection). Cell type and time point are not known. CDR3 DNA: TGTGCCAGCAGCTTATGGGGGTCCCAGGAGACCCAGTACTTC. It specifies CASSLWGSQETQYF.